A single sample gave rise to the 19 T cell receptor beta chains below, sequenced in a study of blood T cell repertoires in COVID-19. Repertoires were generated with immunoSEQ multiplex PCR, while TCRdb's copy carries only in-frame clones and drops some. This repertoire shows approximately 290,000 clones, approximately 85% found once; its top ten account for 0.87%. Sequencing input: peripheral blood. These TCRs come from a human donor with COVID-19, enrolled during active disease. The donor label of this sample is uncertain.

This chain joins TRBV19 and TRBJ1-1, with 9 bases aligning to TRBD1. This CDR3 is 14 amino acids long. The V gene end was trimmed by 3 bases and the J gene end by 3 bases; junction bases not matched to a gene: 2. CDR1 and CDR2 from the germline V gene are LNHDA and SQIVND (reference sequence). CDR3 residues: CASSIRQGDTEAFF. The CDR3 DNA sequence: TGTGCCAGTAGTATCCGACAGGGGGACACTGAAGCTTTCTTT.

The CDR3, as DNA: TGTGCCCTCAGATCGGTCCAGGGGACTGAAGCTTTCTTT. It encodes CALRSVQGTEAFF. The gene calls are TRBV19 and TRBJ1-1, with D possibly being TRBD1 (6 bases). The CDR3 loop spans 13 amino acids. Germline V gene data show CDR1 as LNHDA and CDR2 as SQIVND (reference sequence). Trimming removed 11 bases from V and 5 bases from J, with 18 bases in between.

V usage is TRBV15 and J usage is TRBJ1-1, with D perhaps TRBD1 (5 bases). The germline V gene encodes CDR1 LNHNV and CDR2 YYDKDF (reference sequence). The CDR3 totals 15 residues. V dropped 0 bases and J dropped 1 base, with 9 bases sitting between them. CDR3 in DNA: TGTGCCACCAGCAGAGAGGGACTGGGGAACACTGAAGCTTTCTTT. It translates to CATSREGLGNTEAFF.

This clone appeared a single time. The V call is TRBV3-1 (or the pseudogene TRBV3-2), the J call TRBJ2-2; 7 bases agree with TRBD2. With V trimmed by 3 bases and J by 5 bases, 9 bases remained unmatched. Germline-derived CDR1 and CDR2 are LGHDT and YNNKEL (reference sequence). This CDR3 spans 16 amino acids. CDR3 sequence: CASSHSGLGQTGELFF. For the CDR3, the DNA is TGTGCCAGCAGCCATTCCGGACTAGGTCAGACCGGGGAGCTGTTTTTT.

This clone has only one observation. The gene calls are TRBV20-1 and TRBJ1-1, with a possible D match to TRBD1 (6 bases). The CDR3 contains 11 residues. The V end was cut by 3 bases, the J end by 12 bases, with 14 bases between. The germline gives CDR1 DFQATT, CDR2 SNEGSKA (reference sequence). The CDR3 here is CSASASRGTFF. In DNA, the CDR3 is TGCAGTGCTAGCGCTTCAAGGGGGACTTTCTTT.

The CDR3 coding sequence is TGCGCCAGCAGCTTGATGGGCAGGGCTAATGAAAAACTGTTTTTT. Translating it yields CASSLMGRANEKLFF. V is TRBV5-1 and J is TRBJ1-4; weak D call: TRBD1 (5 bases). Germline CDR1 is SGHRS and CDR2 is YFSETQ. Trimming shortened V by 1 base and J by 3 bases, and 10 bases separated the two germline ends. This CDR3 has 15 amino acids.

This clone was detected only once. V usage is TRBV9 and J usage is TRBJ1-3, with D hard to call. The CDR3 contains 15 residues. With 0 bases removed from V and 0 bases from J, the gap between germline ends came to 7 bases. Germline V gene lookup returns CDR1 SGDLS and CDR2 YYNGEE. The CDR3 region has the DNA TGTGCCAGCAGCGTAGAGCCCTCCTCTGGAAACACCATATATTTT. This gives the protein CASSVEPSSGNTIYF.

This clone was detected once. Distinct nucleotide sequences in the sample also encode this CDR3. V gene TRBV30 combines with J gene TRBJ1-2; TRBD1 might be the D (6 bases). This CDR3 contains 12 residues. Looked up from germline, CDR1 is GTSNPN and CDR2 is SVGIG (reference sequence). The ends were cut back, 3 bases at V and 7 bases at J, with 12 bases in the middle. CDR3: CAWRAGVGGYTF. DNA for the CDR3: TGTGCCTGGAGAGCAGGGGTTGGTGGCTACACCTTC.

This chain connects TRBV7-2 to TRBJ2-1; no clear D. Germline assignment: CDR1 SGHTA and CDR2 FQGNSA. The CDR3 contains 13 residues. Trimming took 4 bases from V and 6 from J, leaving 10 bases between them. DNA for the CDR3: TGTGCCAGCAGCTCTGGGCCTATCAATGAGCAGTTCTTC. This codes for CASSSGPINEQFF. The variable domain in full, with the rest retrieved from reference TRBV7-2 and TRBJ2-1, is GAGVSQSPSNKVTEKGKDVELRCDPISGHTALYWYRQSLGQGLEFLIYFQGNSAPDKSGLPSDRFSAERTGGSVSTLTIQRTQQEDSAVYLCASSSGPINEQFFGPGTRLTVL.

The chain combines TRBV7-6 with TRBJ2-1; 10 nucleotides align to TRBD2. The CDR3 extends over 17 amino acids. V gave up 3 bases and J gave up 7 bases; unmatched junction bases: 12. Germline V gene data show CDR1 as SGHVS and CDR2 as FNYEAQ. The CDR3 sequence: CASSFRARLAGHNEQFF. The CDR3 DNA reads TGTGCCAGCAGCTTCCGGGCGCGACTAGCGGGCCATAATGAGCAGTTCTTC.

CDR3 coding DNA: TGCGCCAGCAGCTTCACAGGTGCGGACACCGGGGAGCTGTTTTTT. This encodes CASSFTGADTGELFF. The chain joins TRBV5-1 to TRBJ2-2, with D possibly being TRBD1 (5 bases). Deletions cut 2 bases from V and 3 bases from J, with 11 bases between. Germline CDR1 reads SGHRS; CDR2 reads YFSETQ. This CDR3 comprises 15 residues.

V gene TRBV5-6 combines with J gene TRBJ1-1; unclear D gene. Germline CDR1 SGHDT, CDR2 YYEEEE. CDR3 length equals 12 residues. V lost 4 bases and J 3 bases, leaving 7 bases between the germline ends. As DNA, the CDR3 is TGTGCCAGCAGCCCGGGATACACTGAAGCTTTCTTT. As protein: CASSPGYTEAFF.

The V gene is TRBV3-1 (or the pseudogene TRBV3-2), the J gene TRBJ1-5, with TRBD1 matching 7 bases. Losses at the gene ends were 9 bases for V and 2 bases for J; bases not matched to a gene: 10. The V gene's germline CDR1 is LGHDT and CDR2 YNNKEL (reference sequence). CDR3 size: 15 residues. The CDR3 sequence is CARNVQGLGNQPQHF. CDR3 in DNA: TGTGCCAGAAACGTACAGGGGCTTGGCAATCAGCCCCAGCATTTT.

This clone was found a few times. This chain connects TRBV12-3 or TRBV12-4 to TRBJ1-2; a possible D gene is TRBD1 (5 bases). Trimming took 7 bases from V and 7 from J, leaving 10 bases between them. This CDR3 region has 11 residues. The CDR3 nucleotides read TGTGCCAGCATGGTGGGGCTTGGCTACACCTTC. The encoded protein is CASMVGLGYTF.

The J gene is TRBJ2-7, the V gene TRBV7-2; 9 bases are shared with TRBD2. The trim removed 1 base at V and 5 bases at J, leaving 6 bases unmatched. This CDR3 is built from 15 residues. Germline CDR1 SGHTA, CDR2 FQGNSA. CDR3 in amino acids: CASSLERLAGNEQYF. The CDR3 nucleotides read TGTGCCAGCAGCTTAGAGAGGCTAGCGGGAAACGAGCAGTACTTC. Full variable domain (rest looked up from reference TRBV7-2 and TRBJ2-7): GAGVSQSPSNKVTEKGKDVELRCDPISGHTALYWYRQSLGQGLEFLIYFQGNSAPDKSGLPSDRFSAERTGGSVSTLTIQRTQQEDSAVYLCASSLERLAGNEQYFGPGTRLTVT.

This clone was seen a few times. The chain carries TRBV4-1 and TRBJ1-2; D not resolved. The CDR3 length is 14 residues. CDR1 is MGHRA and CDR2 is YSYEKL in the germline V gene. V was cut by 0 bases and J by 3 bases, with 8 bases left in between. CDR3 sequence (DNA): TGCGCCAGCAGCCAAGAGATCGCGGACTATGGCTACACCTTC. This encodes CASSQEIADYGYTF.

The chain employs TRBV27 and TRBJ1-2, with unresolved D. This CDR3 is 15 amino acids long. CDR1 MNHEY and CDR2 SMNVEV come from the germline V gene (reference sequence). V gave up 2 bases and J gave up 0 bases, with 10 bases separating them. The CDR3 bases are TGTGCCAGCAGTTTAGATCCGATAGCTAACTATGGCTACACCTTC. This sequence encodes CASSLDPIANYGYTF.

The V call is TRBV6-2 or TRBV6-3, the J call TRBJ1-5, with D maybe TRBD1 (5 bases). With 5 bases removed from V and 3 bases from J, the gap between germline ends came to 8 bases. The CDR3 runs to 13 residues. Germline V CDR1 and CDR2: MNHEY, SVGEGT. The CDR3 reads CASSDSYNQPQHF. The CDR3 coding sequence is TGTGCCAGCAGTGACAGCTACAATCAGCCCCAGCATTTT.

The chain couples TRBV6-1 to TRBJ2-7, with D tentatively TRBD1 (6 bases). V gave up 3 bases and J gave up 0 bases, with 9 bases separating them. Germline assignment: CDR1 MNHNS and CDR2 SASEGT. The CDR3 covers 14 residues. The CDR3 protein is CASSDQGSSYEQYF. Here the CDR3 DNA reads TGTGCCAGCAGTGACCAGGGGAGCTCCTACGAGCAGTACTTC.